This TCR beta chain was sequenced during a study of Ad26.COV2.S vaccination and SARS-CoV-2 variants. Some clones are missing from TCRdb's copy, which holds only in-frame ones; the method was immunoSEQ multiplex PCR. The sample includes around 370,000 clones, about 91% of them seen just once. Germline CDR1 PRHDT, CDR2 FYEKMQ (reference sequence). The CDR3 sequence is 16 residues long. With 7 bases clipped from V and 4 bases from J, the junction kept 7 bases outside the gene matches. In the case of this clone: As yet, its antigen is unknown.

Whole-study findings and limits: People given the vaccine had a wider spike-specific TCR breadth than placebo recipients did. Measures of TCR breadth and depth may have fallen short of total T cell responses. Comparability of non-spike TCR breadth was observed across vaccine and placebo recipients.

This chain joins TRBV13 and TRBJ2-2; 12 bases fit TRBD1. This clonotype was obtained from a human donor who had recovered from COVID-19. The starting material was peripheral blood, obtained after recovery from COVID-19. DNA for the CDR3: TGTGCCAGCACTAACGGGGACAGGGGGCTCACCGGGGAGCTGTTTTTT. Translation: CASTNGDRGLTGELFF.